This T cell receptor (beta chain) was identified during a study of blood T cell repertoires in COVID-19. Across the study: PBMCs, B-cell-depleted T cells, or T cells provided the cDNA or gDNA that made up the material.

Assay: immunoSEQ multiplex PCR; the TCRdb copy retains only in-frame clones and omits some. In the table there are approximately 220,000 clones, approximately 83% of which are singletons. Deletions cut 2 bases from V and 1 base from J, with 9 bases between. Per the germline V gene, CDR1 is GTSNPN and CDR2 is SVGIG (reference sequence). The length of the CDR3 is 14 residues. The sequenced sample was PBMCs or T cells enriched from blood (not recorded which). The TCR sequence derives from a woman aged 35 to 49 with acute COVID-19. This chain links TRBV30 with TRBJ1-5; D not certain. This chain's CDR3 is CAWSKAPSNQPQHF. The CDR3 coding sequence is TGTGCCTGGAGTAAAGCACCCAGCAATCAGCCCCAGCATTTT.